Listed here are 20 T cell receptor beta chains from one sample, sequenced in a study of shared clonotypes between healthy human individuals. Clones were read by immunoSEQ multiplex PCR, and TCRdb kept only the in-frame ones, dropping some. The sample has under 550,000 clones, about 95% seen once. Source material: naive CD4+ T cells sorted from blood. As for subset: CD45RA+ positively selected. Receptors originate from a woman aged 25-40 years in good health.

The rearrangement uses TRBV6-7 and TRBJ2-7, with D possibly matching TRBD1 (6 bases). TRBV6-7 is designated an ORF whose function remains uncertain. The ends were cut back, 2 bases at V and 1 base at J, with 6 bases in the middle. The CDR3 loop spans 13 amino acids. The CDR3 is CASSYQGSYEQYF. In nucleotides, the CDR3 is TGTGCCAGCAGTTACCAGGGGTCCTACGAGCAGTACTTC.

Concerning this clone itself: The identical CDR3 is also encoded by other nucleotide sequences in the sample. CDR3 DNA sequence: TGTGCCAGCAGCTTAGCCACAGGGGGCGAGGACGGGGAGCTGTTTTTT. It yields the protein CASSLATGGEDGELFF. The V and J genes are TRBV7-9 and TRBJ2-2; 9 positions agree with TRBD1. The length of the CDR3 is 16 residues. Germline loops: CDR1 SEHNR, CDR2 FQNEAQ (reference sequence). V gave up 0 bases and J gave up 7 bases; unmatched junction bases: 6.

The chain joins TRBV4-2 to TRBJ2-1; D might be TRBD2 (5 bases). Germline V gene lookup returns CDR1 LGHNA and CDR2 YNFKEQ. This CDR3 is built from 15 residues. Trimming removed 0 bases from V and 0 bases from J, with 6 bases in between. For the CDR3, the DNA is TGTGCCAGCAGCCAAGAACTAGTCTCCTACAATGAGCAGTTCTTC. This translates into CASSQELVSYNEQFF.

The table lists this clone with a count of one. This sequence joins TRBV28 and TRBJ2-7, with D tentatively TRBD1 or TRBD2 (6 bases each). Germline CDR1 and CDR2: MDHEN and SYDVKM. Trimming pared 7 bases from V and 0 bases from J, leaving 16 bases between. The CDR3 contains 15 residues. The CDR3 nucleotides read TGTGCCAGCATGGCGGGACACCTTTACTCCTACGAGCAGTACTTC. It specifies CASMAGHLYSYEQYF.

This chain connects TRBV28 to TRBJ1-2; D unclear. In germline, CDR1 is MDHEN, CDR2 SYDVKM. The CDR3 extends over 14 amino acids. The germline V and J ends were trimmed by 5 bases and 6 bases, with 16 bases remaining between them. The CDR3 spells CASSKRGFGHGYTF. CDR3 DNA: TGTGCCAGCAGTAAACGGGGATTCGGCCATGGCTACACCTTC.

The V and J genes are TRBV11-2 and TRBJ1-5, with a possible D match to TRBD1 (5 bases). Germline-derived CDR1 and CDR2 are SGHAT and FQNNGV. Trimming removed 5 bases at V and 4 bases at J, with 15 bases between. The CDR3 length is 15 residues. This CDR3 is CASSPGAGLNQPQHF. CDR3 nucleotides: TGTGCCAGCAGCCCCGGAGCAGGGTTAAATCAGCCCCAGCATTTT.

The rearrangement joins TRBV10-1 to TRBJ2-2, with a weak D call TRBD2 (5 bases). Germline V gene sequence: CDR1 WNHNN, CDR2 SYGVQD (reference sequence). The CDR3 contains 19 residues. Trimming pared 2 bases from V and 0 bases from J, leaving 19 bases between. CDR3 in DNA: TGCGCCAGCAGTGAGAAGTCGGAGCGGTCAGACCCGAACACCGGGGAGCTGTTTTTT. Encoded protein: CASSEKSERSDPNTGELFF.

The rearrangement joins TRBV2 to TRBJ2-7, with D possibly matching TRBD2 (5 bases). The V end was cut by 6 bases, the J end by 1 base, with 13 bases between. The germline CDR1 and CDR2 sequences are SNHLY and FYNNEI. CDR3 length equals 14 residues. The CDR3 protein is CASRKDSKSYEQYF. CDR3 in DNA: TGTGCCAGCAGAAAGGACTCAAAATCCTACGAGCAGTACTTC.

The J gene is TRBJ1-4, the V gene TRBV5-1; the D is unclear. V lost 0 bases and J lost 7, with 7 bases in between. Germline loops: CDR1 SGHRS, CDR2 YFSETQ. CDR3 size: 13 residues. CDR3 sequence: CASSLAGIEKLFF. CDR3 bases: TGCGCCAGCAGCTTGGCGGGGATTGAAAAACTGTTTTTT.

The CDR3 reads CASRSGTASYEQYF. The CDR3 coding sequence is TGTGCCAGCAGGTCCGGGACGGCCTCCTACGAGCAGTACTTC. The chain uses TRBV28 and TRBJ2-7, with D possibly being TRBD1 or TRBD2 (5 bases each). V lost 6 bases, J lost 0 bases, and 12 bases lay in between. CDR3 size: 14 residues. The germline V gene has CDR1 MDHEN and CDR2 SYDVKM.

The chain is built from TRBV28 and TRBJ1-4, with 10 nucleotides matching TRBD1. Unmatched junction bases numbered 10, after V lost 6 bases and J lost 6 bases. The CDR3 runs to 16 residues. The germline V gene encodes CDR1 MDHEN and CDR2 SYDVKM. CDR3: CASSRSGQGTDEKLFF. The CDR3 DNA reads as TGTGCCAGCAGCAGGTCGGGACAGGGGACCGATGAAAAACTGTTTTTT. The entire variable domain, with the rest obtained from reference TRBV28 and TRBJ1-4, is as follows: DVKVTQSSRYLVKRTGEKVFLECVQDMDHENMFWYRQDPGLGLRLIYFSYDVKMKEKGDIPEGYSVSREKKERFSLILESASTNQTSMYLCASSRSGQGTDEKLFFGSGTQLSVL.

The chain links TRBV25-1 to TRBJ2-7; the match to TRBD1 covers 9 bases. The CDR3 runs to 15 residues. V shed 4 bases, J shed 5 bases, and the junction held 9 bases outside the gene matches. In germline, CDR1 is MGHDK, CDR2 SYGVNS. The CDR3 sequence: CASSVPGTGSNEQYF. DNA for the CDR3: TGTGCCAGCAGTGTTCCCGGGACAGGGTCAAACGAGCAGTACTTC.

The chain uses TRBV18 and TRBJ2-7; D is possibly TRBD1 (6 bases). Between the trimmed V and J ends, which lost 2 bases and 2 bases, there was a span of 16 bases. This CDR3 comprises 16 residues. CDR1 KGHSH and CDR2 LQKENI come from the germline V gene. This CDR3 reads CASSPVRTAGPYEQYF. As DNA, the CDR3 is TGTGCCAGCTCACCAGTGCGGACAGCTGGCCCCTACGAGCAGTACTTC. Full variable domain (missing parts from reference TRBV18 and TRBJ2-7): NAGVMQNPRHLVRRRGQEARLRCSPMKGHSHVYWYRQLPEEGLKFMVYLQKENIIDESGMPKERFSAEFPKEGPSILRIQQVVRGDSAAYFCASSPVRTAGPYEQYFGPGTRLTVT.

The chain carries TRBV19 and TRBJ2-3; 9 bases agree with TRBD2. CDR3 length: 13 residues. Germline assignment: CDR1 LNHDA and CDR2 SQIVND (reference sequence). The V gene end was trimmed by 9 bases and the J gene end by 7 bases; junction bases not matched to a gene: 8. The CDR3 DNA reads TGTGCCAGCAGCCGGCTAGCGGGGAATACGCAGTATTTT. Translation gives CASSRLAGNTQYF.

The chain employs TRBV14 and TRBJ2-3, with D maybe TRBD2 (6 bases). CDR1 and CDR2 (germline): SGHDN, FVKESK. This CDR3 has 15 amino acids. The germline V and J ends were trimmed by 1 base and 7 bases, with 15 bases remaining between them. The CDR3 protein is CASSQADSGGNTQYF. The CDR3 DNA sequence: TGTGCCAGCAGCCAAGCCGACAGTGGGGGGAATACGCAGTATTTT.

The J gene is TRBJ1-2, the V gene TRBV19, with 8 bases aligning to TRBD1. Per the germline V gene, CDR1 is LNHDA and CDR2 is SQIVND (reference sequence). V shed 8 bases and J 4 bases; nucleotides not matched to a gene: 9. CDR3 length: 14 amino acids. In DNA, the CDR3 is TGTGCCAGTCAACCGGGACAGGCCCGCTATGGCTACACCTTC. Translating it yields CASQPGQARYGYTF.

The V gene is TRBV28, the J gene TRBJ1-2, with 7 nucleotides matching TRBD1. V shed 7 bases and J 5 bases; nucleotides not matched to a gene: 10. This CDR3 has 14 amino acids. Germline lookup yields CDR1 MDHEN and CDR2 SYDVKM. In DNA, the CDR3 is TGTGCCAGCACCGCGGCCCCGGGACAGTATGGCTACACCTTC. As protein: CASTAAPGQYGYTF.

The CDR3 DNA reads as TGTGCCAGTACGGGACTAGCGGGAGCAGATACGCAGTATTTT. It is translated as CASTGLAGADTQYF. The chain employs TRBV2 and TRBJ2-3; 14 bases fit TRBD2. The CDR3 has 14 amino acids. Trimming removed 9 bases from V and 4 bases from J; junction bases left unmatched: 3. The germline V gene has CDR1 SNHLY and CDR2 FYNNEI.

The chain uses TRBV10-3 and TRBJ2-7; D is possibly TRBD2 (5 bases). CDR1 ENHRY and CDR2 SYGVKD come from the germline V gene. The CDR3 sequence is 13 residues long. Trimming removed 5 bases at V and 0 bases at J, with 8 bases between. CDR3 sequence reads: CAISWESSYEQYF. The CDR3 DNA sequence: TGTGCCATCAGTTGGGAGAGCTCCTACGAGCAGTACTTC.

This clone was detected only once. V usage is TRBV27 and J usage is TRBJ2-1; 7 nucleotides align to TRBD1. The V gene's germline CDR1 is MNHEY and CDR2 SMNVEV (reference sequence). The CDR3 is 17 amino acids. V shed 5 bases, J shed 8 bases, and the junction held 18 bases outside the gene matches. CDR3 loop: CASSPITGTVKSHEQFF. The CDR3 nucleotides are TGTGCCAGCAGTCCTATCACCGGGACAGTCAAATCCCATGAGCAGTTCTTC.